The clone carrying this T cell receptor (beta chain) has just one count. The CDR3 length is 15 residues. The V gene lost 0 bases and the J gene lost 5 bases, with 15 bases spanning the gap. CDR1 SGHDT and CDR2 YYEEEE come from the germline V gene. This sample is drawn from a study of tumour-infiltrating T cells in Burkitt lymphoma. Turning to the study itself: Productive clonality predicted overall and progression-free survival.

Repertoires were generated with immunoSEQ multiplex PCR, while TCRdb's copy carries only in-frame clones and drops some. The table has 1,700 or so clones, 68% seen once. The sequence was obtained from a human donor with diffuse large B-cell lymphoma. The rearrangement joins TRBV5-6 to TRBJ2-7; D possibly matches TRBD1 or TRBD2 (5 bases each). Material: tumor tissue. The CDR3 nucleotides read TGTGCCAGCAGCTTGGAAAGGGGAGTATTTGACGAGCAGTACTTC. This gives the protein CASSLERGVFDEQYF.